The 21 T cell receptor beta chains reported below all come from one sample, sequenced in a study of blood T cells in healthy people across ages. The use of a sample-barcoded 5' primer and a J-beta primer mix characterized a second PCR of about 7 to 12 cycles. TCRdb ran MiXCR on the 5' RACE reads and lists one entry per CDR3 protein. This table has roughly 800,000 distinct CDR3 sequences, approximately 24% appearing once. The sample also formed part of further work on T cells of mothers and their children.

Source material: blood. These TCRs come from a boy younger than 18 in good health.

This chain links TRBV7-9 with TRBJ2-5; TRBD2 matches 7 bases. The CDR3 covers 16 residues. V lost 6 bases to trimming and J lost 2 bases; unmatched junction nucleotides: 12. The germline V gene has CDR1 SEHNR and CDR2 FQNEAQ (reference sequence). The chain's CDR3 is CASRRGLNYDQETQYF. CDR3 coding DNA: TGTGCCAGCAGACGGGGACTAAATTACGATCAAGAGACCCAGTACTTC.

V gene TRBV18 combines with J gene TRBJ2-7, with D perhaps matching TRBD1 or TRBD2 (5 bases each). The CDR3 is made up of 13 amino acids. V was cut by 6 bases and J by 3 bases, with 12 bases left in between. The germline gives CDR1 KGHSH, CDR2 LQKENI. DNA for the CDR3: TGTGCCAGCTCCCGTGGGGGATTCTACGAGCAGTACTTC. Protein: CASSRGGFYEQYF.

This clonotype came up once. The gene calls are TRBV6-2 or TRBV6-3 and TRBJ2-1; D uncertain. The CDR3 is made up of 12 amino acids. Per the germline V gene, CDR1 is MNHEY and CDR2 is SVGEGT. With 5 bases removed from V and 7 bases from J, the gap between germline ends came to 9 bases. The CDR3 coding sequence is TGTGCCAGCAGTCCACGAACTAATGAGCAGTTCTTC. This encodes CASSPRTNEQFF.

The chain recombines TRBV12-5 with TRBJ2-3; D is undetermined. This CDR3 spans 13 amino acids. Per the germline V gene, CDR1 is LGHNT and CDR2 is FRNRAP. V was clipped by 3 bases and J by 4 bases, with 8 bases between them. The CDR3 sequence: CASGFGRADTQYF. The CDR3 DNA follows: TGTGCTAGTGGTTTCGGTAGGGCAGATACGCAGTATTTT.

There are a few counts of this clonotype. The CDR3 sequence is CASSQDTNNEQFF. The CDR3 region has the DNA TGTGCCAGCAGCCAAGATACTAACAATGAGCAGTTCTTC. The chain couples TRBV4-2 to TRBJ2-1, with no clear D. CDR1 and CDR2 (germline): LGHNA, YNFKEQ. Trimming removed 0 bases at V and 5 bases at J, with 5 bases between. The CDR3 is 13 residues long.

V is TRBV10-3 and J is TRBJ1-5, with D tentatively TRBD1 (5 bases). The CDR3 is made up of 16 amino acids. The germline V gene has CDR1 ENHRY and CDR2 SYGVKD. V lost 2 bases, J lost 4 bases, and 15 bases lay in between. The CDR3 is CAISEHRLEGNQPQHF. As DNA, the CDR3 is TGTGCCATCAGTGAGCACAGACTGGAGGGGAATCAGCCCCAGCATTTT.

There are many counts of this clonotype. The V gene is TRBV7-9, the J gene TRBJ2-5; D may be TRBD1 or TRBD2 (5 bases each). The CDR3 is 14 amino acids. The V end lost 4 bases, the J end lost 1 base, and 10 bases lay between the germline ends. Germline V gene data show CDR1 as SEHNR and CDR2 as FQNEAQ (reference sequence). The CDR3 DNA reads as TGTGCCAGCAGCTCCACGGGGCCCCAAGAGACCCAGTACTTC. Encoded protein: CASSSTGPQETQYF.

This clonotype has just a few counts. V gene TRBV12-3 or TRBV12-4 combines with J gene TRBJ2-1; D is possibly TRBD2 (5 bases). This CDR3 spans 14 amino acids. V lost 6 bases to trimming and J lost 5 bases, with 14 bases between them. The CDR3 sequence: CASRPPDGDNEQFF. The CDR3 nucleotides are TGTGCCAGCAGACCCCCGGACGGGGACAATGAGCAGTTCTTC.

The chain employs TRBV12-3 or TRBV12-4 and TRBJ1-1; D perhaps matches TRBD1 (5 bases). The V and J ends lost 6 bases and 1 base respectively, with 9 bases between them. This CDR3 contains 13 residues. This CDR3 is CASRPTENTEAFF. The CDR3 coding sequence is TGTGCCAGCAGGCCGACAGAGAACACTGAAGCTTTCTTT.

In its sample, this clonotype was seen a few times. The J gene is TRBJ1-2, the V gene TRBV18; no clear D. CDR3 size: 12 residues. V was clipped by 3 bases and J by 8 bases, with 10 bases between them. Germline CDR1 KGHSH, CDR2 LQKENI. The CDR3 nucleotides read TGTGCCAGCTCACCGCCCAGCCGGGGCTACACCTTC. It translates to CASSPPSRGYTF. Supplemented by reference TRBV18 and TRBJ1-2, the full variable domain reads NAGVMQNPRHLVRRRGQEARLRCSPMKGHSHVYWYRQLPEEGLKFMVYLQKENIIDESGMPKERFSAEFPKEGPSILRIQQVVRGDSAAYFCASSPPSRGYTFGSGTRLTVV.

The V and J genes are TRBV9 and TRBJ2-5; 10 bases agree with TRBD1. Near its end, the DNA agrees better with TRBJ2-1, so the J call may be wrong. Germline loops: CDR1 SGDLS, CDR2 YYNGEE. This CDR3 region has 16 residues. CDR3 region: CASSVHDRGPYNEQFF. The CDR3 nucleotides are TGTGCCAGCAGCGTCCACGACAGGGGGCCCTACAATGAGCAGTTCTTC.

This clonotype has ten or more counts. V gene TRBV5-1 combines with J gene TRBJ2-5; D is ambiguous. The CDR3 totals 14 residues. Deletions cut 0 bases from V and 0 bases from J, with 6 bases between. Germline V gene data show CDR1 as SGHRS and CDR2 as YFSETQ. CDR3 nucleotide sequence: TGCGCCAGCAGCTTGGTGGGGAACCAAGAGACCCAGTACTTC. Translated: CASSLVGNQETQYF.

This chain connects TRBV29-1 to TRBJ1-2; no clear D gene. This CDR3 comprises 13 residues. The V gene lost 1 base and the J gene lost 4 bases, with 10 bases spanning the gap. The germline CDR1 and CDR2 sequences are SQVTM and ANQGSEA. The CDR3 region is CSVEGGGLYGYTF. CDR3 bases: TGCAGCGTTGAAGGCGGAGGGCTCTATGGCTACACCTTC.

V gene TRBV10-3 combines with J gene TRBJ1-1; no definite D call. Deletions cut 6 bases from V and 1 base from J, with 12 bases between. The CDR3 length is 14 residues. Germline V gene data show CDR1 as ENHRY and CDR2 as SYGVKD. DNA for the CDR3: TGTGCCATCAGCGACACGACCCGGAACACTGAAGCTTTCTTT. As protein: CAISDTTRNTEAFF.

V usage is TRBV10-3 and J usage is TRBJ2-2, with 11 bases aligning to TRBD2. CDR1 ENHRY and CDR2 SYGVKD come from the germline V gene. V lost 6 bases, J lost 5 bases, and 17 bases stayed unmatched. This CDR3 region has 19 residues. The CDR3 DNA follows: TGTGCCATCAGGTCCCCTAGCGGGGGGACGCGGGCGCGGACCGGGGAGCTGTTTTTT. Encoded protein: CAIRSPSGGTRARTGELFF.

J is TRBJ1-1 and V is TRBV7-3; 7 bases fit TRBD1. Germline lookup yields CDR1 SGHTA and CDR2 FQGTGA. Germline trimming cut 5 bases from V and 3 bases from J; bases unmatched to any gene: 3. The CDR3 runs to 13 residues. CDR3 sequence reads: CASSTGQYTEAFF. In DNA, the CDR3 is TGTGCCAGCAGCACGGGACAGTACACTGAAGCTTTCTTT.

The rearrangement uses TRBV10-2 and TRBJ1-6; D ambiguous. The length of the CDR3 is 13 residues. The V gene lost 0 bases and the J gene lost 9 bases, with 6 bases spanning the gap. Germline V gives CDR1 WSHSY, CDR2 SAAADI. The CDR3 region has the DNA TGCGCCAGCAGTGAGTCGGGTAGTTCACCCCTCCACTTT. Its translation is CASSESGSSPLHF.

A few counts support this clonotype. The chain combines TRBV10-3 with TRBJ2-1; possibly TRBD1 or TRBD2 for D (5 bases each). Trimming removed 11 bases at V and 1 base at J, with 6 bases between. Germline values: CDR1 ENHRY, CDR2 SYGVKD. The CDR3 is 11 amino acids. CDR3 in amino acids: CAGGSYNEQFF. The CDR3 DNA follows: TGTGCCGGGGGATCCTACAATGAGCAGTTCTTC.

The gene calls are TRBV9 and TRBJ2-7; 10 nucleotides align to TRBD2. The J call may be wrong; the DNA end is better matched by TRBJ2-1. CDR1 is SGDLS, CDR2 YYNGEE, per germline. The CDR3 loop spans 17 amino acids. CDR3 nucleotide sequence: TGTGCCAGCAGCGTAGCTCCCCAGCGGGGGGGTCCCAATGAGCAGTTCTTC. This sequence encodes CASSVAPQRGGPNEQFF.

This clonotype was seen a handful of times. This sequence joins TRBV5-5 and TRBJ1-6; TRBD1 is a possible D gene (6 bases). The germline CDR1 and CDR2 sequences are SGHKS and YYEKEE (reference sequence). The CDR3 consists of 13 residues. Trimming cost V 5 bases and J 6 bases, with 9 bases left between them. The CDR3 DNA sequence: TGTGCCAGCAGGGGGGGGCTTAATTCACCCCTCCACTTT. It translates to CASRGGLNSPLHF. Using reference TRBV5-5 and TRBJ1-6 for the parts outside the CDR3, the full variable domain is DAGVTQSPTHLIKTRGQQVTLRCSPISGHKSVSWYQQVLGQGPQFIFQYYEKEERGRGNFPDRFSARQFPNYSSELNVNALLLGDSALYLCASRGGLNSPLHFGNGTRLTVT.

This sequence joins TRBV6-6 and TRBJ2-7; D may be TRBD1 (6 bases). Trimming shortened V by 9 bases and J by 6 bases, and 27 bases separated the two germline ends. The germline V gene encodes CDR1 MNHNY and CDR2 SVGAGI (reference sequence). This CDR3 region has 16 residues. CDR3 DNA sequence: TGTGCCAGTAGGGGACGGGCAGGACAGATTGGGGGCGAGCAGTACTTC. Protein sequence: CASRGRAGQIGGEQYF.